These 3 T cell receptor beta chains originate from one sample sequenced in a study of T cells in women clearing cervical HPV infection. Only in-frame clones appear in the TCRdb table, and some are missing; sequencing was by immunoSEQ multiplex PCR. Its clone listing holds tens of thousands of clones. Sequencing input: blood buffy coat. The receptors stem from a woman aged 18 to 75 with a cervical HPV16 infection that either progressed to CIN3+ or cleared (not recorded which).

The covered CDR3 bases are TGCAGCGTTGACCGAGACACGGCAGAGACC. Its protein is CSVDRDTAET. From start to end, the CDR3 is CSVDRDTAETQYF. The chain couples TRBV29-1 to TRBJ2-5; no clear D gene. The sequenced fragment ends 3 residues before the CDR3 boundary, so the rest is inferred from the germline J gene. CDR1 is SQVTM and CDR2 is ANQGSEA in the germline V gene. The CDR3 consists of 13 residues. V was clipped by 3 bases and J by 4 bases, with 12 bases between them. The complete variable domain, with remaining parts taken from reference TRBV29-1 and TRBJ2-5, reads SAVISQKPSRDICQRGTSLTIQCQVDSQVTMMFWYRQQPGQSLTLIATANQGSEATYESGFVIDKFPISRPNLTFSTLTVSNMSPEDSSIYLCSVDRDTAETQYFGPGTRLLVL.

As regards this clone: The read gets to within 3 residues of the CDR3 end, and the germline J gene fills in the rest. The chain uses TRBV5-1 and TRBJ2-5, with TRBD2 as a possible D gene (5 bases). This CDR3 comprises 14 residues. The germline CDR1 and CDR2 sequences are SGHRS and YFSETQ. V lost 2 bases and J lost 5, with 13 bases in between. The chain's CDR3 is CASSFEGRGETQYF. The sequenced part of the CDR3 DNA is TGCGCCAGCAGCTTTGAGGGCAGAGGCGAGACC.

As to this clone: With the read ending 3 residues before the CDR3 end, the germline J gene is used to fill in that end. The chain couples TRBV6-1 to TRBJ2-5; 10 bases are shared with TRBD2. With V trimmed by 2 bases and J by 4 bases, 7 bases remained unmatched. There are 16 residues in the CDR3. Germline V gene sequence: CDR1 MNHNS, CDR2 SASEGT. The CDR3 DNA, read in part, is TGTGCCAGCAGTGAACAGCTAGCGGGGGCACGAGAGACC. Translated: CASSEQLAGARET. In full, the CDR3 reads CASSEQLAGARETQYF.